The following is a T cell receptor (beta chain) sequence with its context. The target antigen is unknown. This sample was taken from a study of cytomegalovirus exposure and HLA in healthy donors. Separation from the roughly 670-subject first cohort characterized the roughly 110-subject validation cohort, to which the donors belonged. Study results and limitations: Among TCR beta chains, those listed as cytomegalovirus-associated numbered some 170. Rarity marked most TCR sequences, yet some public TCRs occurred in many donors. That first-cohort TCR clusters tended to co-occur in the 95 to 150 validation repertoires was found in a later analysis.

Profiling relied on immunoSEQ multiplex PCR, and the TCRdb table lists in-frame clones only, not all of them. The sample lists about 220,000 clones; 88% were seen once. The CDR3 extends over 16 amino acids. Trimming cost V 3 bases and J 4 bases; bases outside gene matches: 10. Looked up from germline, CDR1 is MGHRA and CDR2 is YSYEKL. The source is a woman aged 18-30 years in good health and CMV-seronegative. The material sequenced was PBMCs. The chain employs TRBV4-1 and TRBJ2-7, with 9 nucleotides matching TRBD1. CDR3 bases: TGCGCCAGCAGCCATCCCAGTCGGGACAGGGCGTACGAGCAGTACTTC. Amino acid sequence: CASSHPSRDRAYEQYF.